Listed below are T cell receptor beta chains from one sample, sequenced in a study of control samples from healthy donors and cancer patients. Data came from immunoSEQ multiplex PCR; TCRdb stores just in-frame clones and leaves some out. The data contain about 130,000 clones, about 90% of them singletons. Sequencing input: blood. Every receptor here comes from a man between 18 and 29 years old in good health. CDR3s include the opening cysteine and the closing phenylalanine or tryptophan. D genes are given only for firm matches. Where a row states a size, it is once, few, many or the class of an expanded clone; other rows omit it.

TRBJ2-7	TRBD1	TRBV7-9	NA	TGTGCCAGCAGCGCCAGGGGACAGGGAGGGGACGAGCAGTACTTC	CASSARGQGGDEQYF
TRBJ1-4	NA	TRBV18	NA	TGTGCCAGCTCACCGGCCCAGGACAGTGAAAAACTGTTTTTT	CASSPAQDSEKLFF
TRBJ2-1	TRBD2	TRBV5-1	few	TGCGCCAGCAGCTTGGGGACTAGCGGGAGGGCCTTTCTCAATGAGCAGTTCTTC	CASSLGTSGRAFLNEQFF
TRBJ2-7	NA	TRBV30	NA	TGTGCCTGGAGTTGGGGGTCAGACGAGCAGTACTTC	CAWSWGSDEQYF
TRBJ2-2	TRBD1	TRBV2	NA	TGTGCCAGCAAAAACCGGGACAGCTCATTCACCGGGGAGCTGTTTTTT	CASKNRDSSFTGELFF
TRBJ1-5	NA	TRBV6-6	NA	TGTGCCAGCGTGCCGGGCGGTAATCAGCCCCAGCATTTT	CASVPGGNQPQHF
TRBJ2-1	NA	TRBV27	NA	TGTGCCAGCAGTGTACTAGATGGAAATGAGCAGTTCTTC	CASSVLDGNEQFF
TRBJ1-2	NA	TRBV5-6	NA	TGTGCCAGCAGCTTGGGGGAAAGGAACTATGGCTACACCTTC	CASSLGERNYGYTF
TRBJ2-1	NA	TRBV29-1	NA	TGCAGCGTTGTCTGGGCCACCTACAATGAGCAGTTCTTC	CSVVWATYNEQFF
TRBJ1-1	TRBD1	TRBV10-2	NA	TGCGCCAGCAGTGAGTCATTGGTCGAACGGGACAGCAACACTGAAGCTTTCTTT	CASSESLVERDSNTEAFF
TRBJ1-2	NA	TRBV5-6	once	TGTGCCAGCAGCCCCAGCCGAGGAACATGGCTTTCTAACTATGGCTACACCTTC	CASSPSRGTWLSNYGYTF
TRBJ2-4	NA	TRBV2	NA	TGTGCCAGCAGTACCCCTAGGGGGAGGGGAAACATTCAGTACTTC	CASSTPRGRGNIQYF
TRBJ2-7	NA	TRBV11-1	NA	TGTGCCAGCAGCTTAGCGGCGGCCTCCTACGAGCAGTACTTC	CASSLAAASYEQYF
TRBJ1-1	NA	TRBV5-1	NA	TGCGCCAGCAGCCAAGACCCTCGGGGGCCGGGCACTGAAGCTTTCTTT	CASSQDPRGPGTEAFF
TRBJ1-2	NA	TRBV7-3	NA	TGTGCCAGCAGCTCCGATGGGGAGGGACGGTATGGCTACACCTTC	CASSSDGEGRYGYTF